The entry that follows covers one T cell receptor beta chain sequence. Antigen: not known. This sample was included in a study of T cell responses to AZD1222 COVID-19 vaccine. Study results and limitations: Following two doses of AZD1222, Spike-specific TCR breadth and depth rose. At baseline, seropositivity was found in only six or seven AZD1222 recipients. Nearly half of spike-specific TCRs reportedly go after variant regions that carry no mutations. Spike was spanned by vaccine-associated CD4 TCRs, which were dominant at 160-218 and 743-854.

Germline V gives CDR1 MNHNY, CDR2 SVGAGI (reference sequence). Trimming cost V 5 bases and J 6 bases, with 14 bases left between them. The CDR3 loop spans 14 amino acids. Generated by immunoSEQ multiplex PCR, the TCRdb table keeps only in-frame clones and is missing some. This table has some 30,000 clones, 65% to 90% appearing once. The chain employs TRBV6-6 and TRBJ1-5; possible D gene TRBD1, 6 bases. The origin of this receptor is an adult in good health. Sequencing used peripheral blood, obtained on day 0 of AZD1222 vaccination. The CDR3 protein is CASSPSGDGQPQHF. The CDR3, as DNA: TGTGCCAGCAGTCCCTCAGGGGATGGTCAGCCCCAGCATTTT.